One sample yielded the 21 T cell receptor beta chains listed below, sequenced in a study of HIV-infected patients and healthy controls. Each CDR3 protein is one row after TCRdb ran MiXCR on the 5' RACE reads. The data hold more than 60,000 distinct CDR3 sequences, with over 15% observed a single time. Source material: CD4+ T cells from blood. Receptor source: a human donor in good health.

The chain couples TRBV20-1 to TRBJ1-6, with 10 bases aligning to TRBD1. Unmatched junction bases numbered 5, after V lost 3 bases and J lost 9 bases. Germline V gene lookup returns CDR1 DFQATT and CDR2 SNEGSKA (reference sequence). The CDR3 spans 14 residues. CDR3 bases: TGCAGTGCTAGTCCCGGACAGGGGGGTTCACCCCTCCACTTT. It specifies CSASPGQGGSPLHF.

The sample holds many counts of this clonotype. The chain combines TRBV29-1 with TRBJ2-1; 12 nucleotides match TRBD2. Unmatched junction bases numbered 7, after V lost 6 bases and J lost 10 bases. The CDR3 is made up of 13 amino acids. Germline-derived CDR1 and CDR2 are SQVTM and ANQGSEA. CDR3 bases: TGCAGCGTGAGGACTAGCGGGATCGGGGAGCAGTTCTTC. Its protein is CSVRTSGIGEQFF.

The table lists this clonotype with a few counts. This rearrangement joins TRBV12-3 or TRBV12-4 to TRBJ1-6; D might be TRBD1 (5 bases). V was trimmed by 7 bases and J by 10 bases, leaving 14 bases between them. The CDR3 loop spans 13 amino acids. CDR3 sequence (DNA): TGTGCCAGCACCCCAGACAGTGGGTCACCCCTCCACTTT. It is translated as CASTPDSGSPLHF.

This clonotype was detected many times. The CDR3 here is CSARSASGNTIYF. The CDR3, as DNA: TGCAGTGCTAGGTCTGCCTCTGGAAACACCATATATTTT. The chain employs TRBV20-1 and TRBJ1-3; D remains ambiguous. Germline V gene data show CDR1 as DFQATT and CDR2 as SNEGSKA (reference sequence). This CDR3 has 13 residues. Trimming removed 3 bases at V and 0 bases at J, with 6 bases between.

The J gene is TRBJ1-1, the V gene TRBV5-5, with TRBD1 as a possible D gene (6 bases). The germline V gene has CDR1 SGHKS and CDR2 YYEKEE (reference sequence). This CDR3 is 17 amino acids long. The V and J ends lost 4 bases and 0 bases respectively, with 19 bases between them. Here the CDR3 DNA reads TGTGCCAGCAGCCTCACACCGACAGGCCGCATGAACACTGAAGCTTTCTTT. Protein sequence: CASSLTPTGRMNTEAFF.

The gene calls are TRBV20-1 and TRBJ1-1; D possibly corresponds to TRBD1 (5 bases). CDR3 size: 12 residues. Germline V gives CDR1 DFQATT, CDR2 SNEGSKA (reference sequence). Trimming cost V 3 bases and J 10 bases, with 15 bases left between them. CDR3 nucleotide sequence: TGCAGTGCTAGTCGGGACTCTGGACGAGCTTTCTTT. Protein sequence: CSASRDSGRAFF.

This clonotype was seen more than once but under ten times. The chain has TRBV14 and TRBJ2-7; possibly TRBD1 or TRBD2 for D (5 bases each). V was shortened by 0 bases and J by 6 bases, with 9 bases between the two germline ends. CDR3 size: 13 residues. Germline V lookup: CDR1 SGHDN, CDR2 FVKESK. DNA for the CDR3: TGTGCCAGCAGCCAAGATTGGGGGTCCGAGCAGTACTTC. This encodes CASSQDWGSEQYF.

The gene calls are TRBV10-3 and TRBJ1-5; D unresolved. Trimming stripped 8 bases from V and 3 bases from J, with 14 bases between. The CDR3 has 14 residues. Germline CDR1 is ENHRY and CDR2 is SYGVKD. CDR3 coding DNA: TGTGCCATCGGACGTCCGGAGACCAATCAGCCCCAGCATTTT. The encoded protein is CAIGRPETNQPQHF.

This clonotype was counted many times. This chain joins TRBV29-1 and TRBJ1-1; D call uncertain. V lost 6 bases, J lost 0 bases, and 11 bases lay in between. The CDR3 is 13 amino acids. Germline V gene sequence: CDR1 SQVTM, CDR2 ANQGSEA. The CDR3 nucleotides are TGCAGCGTAGGCCAGCGAATGAACACTGAAGCTTTCTTT. Residues: CSVGQRMNTEAFF.

The CDR3 protein is CASSYPRGGRPDTQYF. CDR3 sequence (DNA): TGTGCCAGCAGTTACCCCCGGGGTGGGAGGCCAGATACGCAGTATTTT. The V gene is TRBV28, the J gene TRBJ2-3, with D possibly being TRBD2 (6 bases). V lost 4 bases and J 4 bases, leaving 18 bases between the germline ends. The germline CDR1 and CDR2 sequences are MDHEN and SYDVKM. CDR3 size: 16 residues.

This clonotype was picked up many times. This rearrangement joins TRBV5-1 to TRBJ2-3, with D possibly matching TRBD2 (7 bases). In germline, CDR1 is SGHRS, CDR2 YFSETQ. The V end lost 7 bases, the J end lost 2 bases, and 17 bases lay between the germline ends. This CDR3 has 15 residues. The CDR3 region has the DNA TGCGCCAGCGGGGACGCGGGGGCCCTCACAGATACGCAGTATTTT. Translating it yields CASGDAGALTDTQYF.

Only a few counts were recorded for this clonotype. The chain employs TRBV20-1 and TRBJ1-5; D is unresolved. V lost 6 bases, J lost 5 bases, and 17 bases lay in between. The CDR3 sequence is 14 residues long. Germline V lookup: CDR1 DFQATT, CDR2 SNEGSKA (reference sequence). The CDR3 sequence: CSAVVVGGDQPQHF. CDR3 DNA: TGCAGTGCCGTAGTCGTCGGCGGCGATCAGCCCCAGCATTTT.

V gene TRBV29-1 combines with J gene TRBJ2-6, with D tentatively TRBD1 (6 bases). Germline assignment: CDR1 SQVTM and CDR2 ANQGSEA. The CDR3 extends over 14 amino acids. The V and J ends lost 7 bases and 1 base respectively, with 11 bases between them. Here the CDR3 DNA reads TGCAGCGCTGCTACAGGGTCTGGGGCCAACGTCCTGACTTTC. Protein product: CSAATGSGANVLTF.

The chain is built from TRBV9 and TRBJ1-6, with 9 bases lining up with TRBD1. J lost 1 base, V lost 5 bases, and 4 bases had no gene match. This CDR3 contains 16 residues. CDR1 and CDR2 from the germline V gene are SGDLS and YYNGEE. CDR3 residues: CASSYRGQSYNSPLHF. CDR3 coding DNA: TGTGCCAGCAGTTACAGGGGGCAATCCTATAATTCACCCCTCCACTTT.

This clonotype was picked up many times. The chain combines TRBV2 with TRBJ1-2, with no clear D. Trimming pared 6 bases from V and 7 bases from J, leaving 12 bases between. There are 12 residues in the CDR3. CDR1 is SNHLY, CDR2 FYNNEI, per germline. This chain's CDR3 is CASRVAVVGYTF. In DNA, the CDR3 is TGTGCCAGCAGGGTGGCCGTGGTTGGCTACACCTTC.

This clonotype was counted only a few times. V and J are TRBV30 and TRBJ1-2, with D possibly matching TRBD1 (5 bases). Germline CDR1 reads GTSNPN; CDR2 reads SVGIG (reference sequence). Trimming took off 0 bases at V and 5 bases at J, with 16 bases between the two ends. The CDR3 has 15 residues. CDR3 sequence: CAWSVLDTLGYGYTF. The CDR3 DNA reads as TGTGCCTGGAGTGTATTGGACACATTAGGTTATGGCTACACCTTC.

This clonotype occurred many times. This rearrangement joins TRBV5-6 to TRBJ1-5; maybe TRBD1 (5 bases). CDR1 is SGHDT, CDR2 YYEEEE, per germline. The CDR3 loop spans 15 amino acids. V was clipped by 2 bases and J by 2 bases, with 11 bases between them. In DNA form, the CDR3 reads TGTGCCAGCAGCTTAGGTGGGGCCGGCAATCAGCCCCAGCATTTT. It specifies CASSLGGAGNQPQHF.

A remark on this clonotype: A much larger clone sits a single nucleotide away, making a read error possible. This chain connects TRBV7-2 to TRBJ1-6; D uncertain. With 5 bases removed from V and 9 bases from J, the gap between germline ends came to 17 bases. Germline loops: CDR1 SGHTA, CDR2 FQGNSA. This CDR3 spans 15 amino acids. Written as DNA, the CDR3 is TGTGCCAGCAGCGTGGGCAGTTCGATATCTTCACCCCTCCACTTT. Translating gives CASSVGSSISSPLHF.

This chain connects TRBV24-1 to TRBJ2-1; 8 bases are a match to TRBD1. The ends lost 0 bases at V and 4 bases at J; junction bases unmatched: 7. In germline, CDR1 is KGHDR, CDR2 SFDVKD. The length of the CDR3 is 17 residues. In DNA, the CDR3 is TGTGCCACCAGTGATTTGCCTGGCAGGGGGCTATACAATGAGCAGTTCTTC. It translates to CATSDLPGRGLYNEQFF.

This clonotype was counted at least ten times. The rearrangement uses TRBV20-1 and TRBJ1-2; 9 bases are a match to TRBD1. The CDR3 is made up of 16 amino acids. Germline V gene lookup returns CDR1 DFQATT and CDR2 SNEGSKA (reference sequence). With V trimmed by 0 bases and J by 4 bases, 9 bases remained unmatched. In DNA, the CDR3 is TGCAGTGCTAGAGATTTTGGGACAGGGCCTTTCTATGGCTACACCTTC. Translation gives CSARDFGTGPFYGYTF.

The chain recombines TRBV5-1 with TRBJ1-6; 9 bases map to TRBD1. The junction had 4 bases not matched to a gene; V was cut back by 2 bases and J by 7 bases. Germline CDR1 is SGHRS and CDR2 is YFSETQ. This CDR3 has 15 residues. Written as DNA, the CDR3 is TGCGCCAGCAGCTTCCGGGACAGGGTAAATTCACCCCTCCACTTT. The encoded protein is CASSFRDRVNSPLHF.